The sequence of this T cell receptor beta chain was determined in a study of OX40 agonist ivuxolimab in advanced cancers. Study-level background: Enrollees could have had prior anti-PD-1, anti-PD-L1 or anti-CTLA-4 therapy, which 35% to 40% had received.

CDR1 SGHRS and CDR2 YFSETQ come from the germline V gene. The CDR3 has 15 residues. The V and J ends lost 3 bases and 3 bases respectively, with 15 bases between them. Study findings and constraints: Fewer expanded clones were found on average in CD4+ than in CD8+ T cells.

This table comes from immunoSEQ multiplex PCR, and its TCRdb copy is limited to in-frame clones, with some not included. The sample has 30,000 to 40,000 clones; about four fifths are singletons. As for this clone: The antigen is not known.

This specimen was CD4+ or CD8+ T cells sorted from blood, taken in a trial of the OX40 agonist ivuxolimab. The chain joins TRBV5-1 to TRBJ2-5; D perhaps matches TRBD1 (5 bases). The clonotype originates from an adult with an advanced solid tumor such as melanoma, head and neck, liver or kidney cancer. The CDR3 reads CASSSRQGHEETQYF. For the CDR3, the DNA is TGCGCCAGCAGCTCTCGGCAGGGCCATGAAGAGACCCAGTACTTC.